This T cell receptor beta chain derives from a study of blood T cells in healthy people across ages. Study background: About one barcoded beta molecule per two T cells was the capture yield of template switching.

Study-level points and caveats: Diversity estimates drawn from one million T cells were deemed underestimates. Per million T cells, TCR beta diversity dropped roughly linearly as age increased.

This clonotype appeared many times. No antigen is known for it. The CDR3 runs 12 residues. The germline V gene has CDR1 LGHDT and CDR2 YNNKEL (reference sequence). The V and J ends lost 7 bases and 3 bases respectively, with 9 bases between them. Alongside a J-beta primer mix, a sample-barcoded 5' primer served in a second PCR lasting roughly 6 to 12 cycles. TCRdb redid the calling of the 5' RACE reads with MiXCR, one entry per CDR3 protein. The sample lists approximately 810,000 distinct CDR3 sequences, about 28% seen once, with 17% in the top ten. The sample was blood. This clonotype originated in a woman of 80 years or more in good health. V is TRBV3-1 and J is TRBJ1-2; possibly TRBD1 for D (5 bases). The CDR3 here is CASKTEDYGYTF. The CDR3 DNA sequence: TGTGCCAGCAAGACAGAGGACTATGGCTACACCTTC.